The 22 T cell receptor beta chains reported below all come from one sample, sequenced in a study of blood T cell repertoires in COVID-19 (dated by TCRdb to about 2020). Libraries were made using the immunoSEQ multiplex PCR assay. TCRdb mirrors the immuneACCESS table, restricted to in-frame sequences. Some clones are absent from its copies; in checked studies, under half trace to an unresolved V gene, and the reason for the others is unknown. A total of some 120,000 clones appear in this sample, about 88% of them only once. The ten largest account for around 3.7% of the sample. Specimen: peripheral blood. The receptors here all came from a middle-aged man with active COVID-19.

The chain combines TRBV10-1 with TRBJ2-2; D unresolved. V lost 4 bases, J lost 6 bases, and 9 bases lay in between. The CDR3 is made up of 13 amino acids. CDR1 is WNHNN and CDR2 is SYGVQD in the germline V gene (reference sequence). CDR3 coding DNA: TGCGCCAGCAGTGCTCGGGTACCCGGGGAGCTGTTTTTT. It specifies CASSARVPGELFF.

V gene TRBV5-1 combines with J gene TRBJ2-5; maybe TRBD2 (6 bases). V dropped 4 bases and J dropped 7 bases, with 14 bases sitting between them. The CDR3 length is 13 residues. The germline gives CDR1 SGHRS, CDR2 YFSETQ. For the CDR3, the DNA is TGCGCCAGCAGCACCGGGAGTTGGGGGACCCAGTACTTC. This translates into CASSTGSWGTQYF.

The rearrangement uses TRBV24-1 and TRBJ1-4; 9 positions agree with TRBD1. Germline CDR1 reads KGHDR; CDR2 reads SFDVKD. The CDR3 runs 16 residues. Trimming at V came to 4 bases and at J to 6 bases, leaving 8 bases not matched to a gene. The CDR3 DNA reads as TGTGCCACCAGTGACCCGGACAGGGGAGAGCATGAAAAACTGTTTTTT. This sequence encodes CATSDPDRGEHEKLFF.

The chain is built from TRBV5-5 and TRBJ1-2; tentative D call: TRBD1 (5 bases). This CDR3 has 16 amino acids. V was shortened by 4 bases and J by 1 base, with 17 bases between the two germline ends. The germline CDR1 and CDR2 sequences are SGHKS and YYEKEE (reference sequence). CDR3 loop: CASSASGGYGNYGYTF. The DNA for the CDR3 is TGTGCCAGCAGCGCCAGCGGGGGATATGGTAACTATGGCTACACCTTC.

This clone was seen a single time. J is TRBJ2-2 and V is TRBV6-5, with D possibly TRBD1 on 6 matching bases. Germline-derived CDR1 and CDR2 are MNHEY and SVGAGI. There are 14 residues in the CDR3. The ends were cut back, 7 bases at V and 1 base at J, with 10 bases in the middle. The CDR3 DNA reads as TGTGCCAGCACCCGAGGGGGGAACACCGGGGAGCTGTTTTTT. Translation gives CASTRGGNTGELFF.

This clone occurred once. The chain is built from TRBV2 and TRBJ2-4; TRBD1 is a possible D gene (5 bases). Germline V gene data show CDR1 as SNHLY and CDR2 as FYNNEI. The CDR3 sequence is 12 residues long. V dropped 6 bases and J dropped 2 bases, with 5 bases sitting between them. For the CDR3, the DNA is TGTGCCAGCAGGGGGCCCAAAAACATTCAGTACTTC. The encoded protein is CASRGPKNIQYF.

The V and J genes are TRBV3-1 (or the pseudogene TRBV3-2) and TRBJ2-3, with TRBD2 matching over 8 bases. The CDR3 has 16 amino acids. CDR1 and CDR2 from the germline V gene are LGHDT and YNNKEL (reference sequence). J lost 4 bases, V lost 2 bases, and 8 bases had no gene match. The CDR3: CASSQWLRGVADTQYF. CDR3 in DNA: TGTGCCAGCAGCCAATGGTTGCGGGGGGTCGCAGATACGCAGTATTTT.

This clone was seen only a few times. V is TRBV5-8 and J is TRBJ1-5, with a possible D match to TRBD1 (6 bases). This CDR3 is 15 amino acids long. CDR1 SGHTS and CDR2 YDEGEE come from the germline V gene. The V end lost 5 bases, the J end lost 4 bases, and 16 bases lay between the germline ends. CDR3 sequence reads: CASSVGQKVNQPQHF. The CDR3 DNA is TGTGCCAGCAGTGTTGGACAGAAAGTAAATCAGCCCCAGCATTTT.

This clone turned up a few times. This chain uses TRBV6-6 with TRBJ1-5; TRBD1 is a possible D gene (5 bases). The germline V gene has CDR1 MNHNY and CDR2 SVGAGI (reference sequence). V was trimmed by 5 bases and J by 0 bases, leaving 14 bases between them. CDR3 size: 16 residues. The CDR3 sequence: CASSPVGADSNQPQHF. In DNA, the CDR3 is TGTGCCAGCAGTCCAGTTGGGGCGGATAGCAATCAGCCCCAGCATTTT.

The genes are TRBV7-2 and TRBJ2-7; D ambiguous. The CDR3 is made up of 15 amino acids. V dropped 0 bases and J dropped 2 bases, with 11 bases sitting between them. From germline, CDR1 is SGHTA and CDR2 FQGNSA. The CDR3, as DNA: TGTGCCAGCAGCTTAGCGCAGGTGTTAACCTACGAGCAGTACTTC. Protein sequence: CASSLAQVLTYEQYF.

The CDR3 region is CASSPPGYGYTF. The CDR3 DNA sequence: TGTGCCAGCAGCCCCCCAGGGTATGGCTACACCTTC. The chain carries TRBV5-5 and TRBJ1-2; tentatively, D is TRBD1 (5 bases). Trimming shortened V by 4 bases and J by 5 bases, and 9 bases separated the two germline ends. CDR1 and CDR2 (germline): SGHKS, YYEKEE (reference sequence). The CDR3 is 12 amino acids.

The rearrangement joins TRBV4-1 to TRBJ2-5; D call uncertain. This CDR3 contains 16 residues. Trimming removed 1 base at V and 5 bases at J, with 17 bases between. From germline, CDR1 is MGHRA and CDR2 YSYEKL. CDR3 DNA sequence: TGCGCCAGCAGCCAAGCCGGCGGCGGCCTTAGGGAGACCCAGTACTTC. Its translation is CASSQAGGGLRETQYF.

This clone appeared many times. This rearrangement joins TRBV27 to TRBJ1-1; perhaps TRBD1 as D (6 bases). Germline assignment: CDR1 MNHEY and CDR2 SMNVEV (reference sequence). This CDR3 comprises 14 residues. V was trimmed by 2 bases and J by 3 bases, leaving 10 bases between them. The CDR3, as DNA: TGTGCCAGCAGTTTAATCGCAGGGGACACTGAAGCTTTCTTT. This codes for CASSLIAGDTEAFF.

CDR3 amino acids: CASSFTGGNQPQHF. DNA of the CDR3: TGTGCCAGCAGTTTCACAGGGGGGAATCAGCCCCAGCATTTT. The rearrangement uses TRBV28 and TRBJ1-5, with TRBD1 matching over 8 bases. The germline CDR1 and CDR2 sequences are MDHEN and SYDVKM. This CDR3 has 14 residues. Trimming removed 3 bases from V and 4 bases from J; junction bases left unmatched: 2. Full variable domain (missing parts from reference TRBV28 and TRBJ1-5): DVKVTQSSRYLVKRTGEKVFLECVQDMDHENMFWYRQDPGLGLRLIYFSYDVKMKEKGDIPEGYSVSREKKERFSLILESASTNQTSMYLCASSFTGGNQPQHFGDGTRLSIL.

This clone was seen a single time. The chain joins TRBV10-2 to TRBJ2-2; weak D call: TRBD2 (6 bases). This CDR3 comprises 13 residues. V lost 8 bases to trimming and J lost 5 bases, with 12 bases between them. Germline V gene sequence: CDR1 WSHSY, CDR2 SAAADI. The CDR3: CASSRRETGELFF. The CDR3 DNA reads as TGCGCCAGCTCTCGGAGGGAGACCGGGGAGCTGTTTTTT.

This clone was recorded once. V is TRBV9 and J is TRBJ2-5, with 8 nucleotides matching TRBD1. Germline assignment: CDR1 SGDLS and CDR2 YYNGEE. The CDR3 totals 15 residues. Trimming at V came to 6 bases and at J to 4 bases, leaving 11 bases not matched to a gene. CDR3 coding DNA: TGTGCCAGCACCCTGGGGTCAGGGGGCGGAGAGACCCAGTACTTC. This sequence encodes CASTLGSGGGETQYF.

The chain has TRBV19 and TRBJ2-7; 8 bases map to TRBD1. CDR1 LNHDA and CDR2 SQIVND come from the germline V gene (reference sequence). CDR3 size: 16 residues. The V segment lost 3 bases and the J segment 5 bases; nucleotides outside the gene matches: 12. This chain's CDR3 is CASSISAGGDGHEQYF. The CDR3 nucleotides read TGTGCCAGTAGTATTTCGGCAGGGGGCGACGGACACGAGCAGTACTTC. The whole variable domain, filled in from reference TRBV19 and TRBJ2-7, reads DGGITQSPKYLFRKEGQNVTLSCEQNLNHDAMYWYRQDPGQGLRLIYYSQIVNDFQKGDIAEGYSVSREKKESFPLTVTSAQKNPTAFYLCASSISAGGDGHEQYFGPGTRLTVT.

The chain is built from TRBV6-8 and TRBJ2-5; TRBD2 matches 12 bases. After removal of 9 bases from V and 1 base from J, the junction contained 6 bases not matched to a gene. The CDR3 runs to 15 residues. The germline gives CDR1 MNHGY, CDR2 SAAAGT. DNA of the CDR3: TGTGCCAGGCAAACTAGCGGGGGGATCCAAGAGACCCAGTACTTC. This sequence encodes CARQTSGGIQETQYF.

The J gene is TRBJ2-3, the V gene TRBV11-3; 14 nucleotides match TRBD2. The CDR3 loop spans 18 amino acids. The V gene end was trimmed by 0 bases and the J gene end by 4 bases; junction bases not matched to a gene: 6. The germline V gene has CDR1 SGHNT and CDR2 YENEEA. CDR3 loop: CASSLEEGTSGRADTQYF. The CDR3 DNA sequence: TGTGCCAGCAGCTTAGAAGAGGGGACTAGCGGGAGAGCAGATACGCAGTATTTT.

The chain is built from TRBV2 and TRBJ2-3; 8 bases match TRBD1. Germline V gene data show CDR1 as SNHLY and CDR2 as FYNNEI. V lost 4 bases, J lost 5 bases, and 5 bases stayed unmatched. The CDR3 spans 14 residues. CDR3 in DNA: TGTGCCAGCAGTGGTACAGGGGGACGAGATACGCAGTATTTT. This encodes CASSGTGGRDTQYF.

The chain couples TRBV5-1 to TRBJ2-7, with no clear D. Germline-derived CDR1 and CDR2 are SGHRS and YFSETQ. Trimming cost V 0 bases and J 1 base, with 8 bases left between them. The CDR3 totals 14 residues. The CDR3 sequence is CASSLDGRSYEQYF. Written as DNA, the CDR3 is TGCGCCAGCAGCTTGGACGGCAGGTCCTACGAGCAGTACTTC.

CDR3 region: CASSPRSGGAKESTDTQYF. The CDR3, as DNA: TGTGCCAGCTCACCACGGAGCGGGGGGGCCAAAGAAAGCACAGATACGCAGTATTTT. This chain uses TRBV18 with TRBJ2-3, with 10 positions matching TRBD2. Germline values: CDR1 KGHSH, CDR2 LQKENI. With V trimmed by 1 base and J by 0 bases, 10 bases remained unmatched. The CDR3 totals 19 residues.